This TCR beta chain stems from a study of shared clonotypes between healthy human individuals. Recent acute infections and vaccinations were absent in the healthy HIV-negative adult donors. Genomic DNA from unsorted samples was obtained from 80 million to 100 million PBMCs (per sample). The ends were cut back, 0 bases at V and 8 bases at J, with 8 bases in the middle. The CDR3 extends over 13 amino acids. The germline V gene has CDR1 LGHNA and CDR2 YNFKEQ. As handled by the study authors: From ImmunoSEQ came sequences covering only the junction and carrying no quality scores, so filtering differed. TCRdb's table, derived via immunoSEQ multiplex PCR, lists solely in-frame clones and lacks some. V and J calls and clone size are as listed in that table; D and trimming were resolved from the DNA. Of about 470,000 clones listed, around 79% are singletons.

The chain employs TRBV4-2 and TRBJ2-1; D remains unclear. The sequencing input was PBMCs. The receptor was isolated from a woman in her thirties or forties in good health. Some clones in this sample may be carry-over from other donors' samples. The CDR3 region is CASSQDPGDEQFF. The DNA for the CDR3 is TGTGCCAGCAGCCAAGATCCTGGGGATGAGCAGTTCTTC.